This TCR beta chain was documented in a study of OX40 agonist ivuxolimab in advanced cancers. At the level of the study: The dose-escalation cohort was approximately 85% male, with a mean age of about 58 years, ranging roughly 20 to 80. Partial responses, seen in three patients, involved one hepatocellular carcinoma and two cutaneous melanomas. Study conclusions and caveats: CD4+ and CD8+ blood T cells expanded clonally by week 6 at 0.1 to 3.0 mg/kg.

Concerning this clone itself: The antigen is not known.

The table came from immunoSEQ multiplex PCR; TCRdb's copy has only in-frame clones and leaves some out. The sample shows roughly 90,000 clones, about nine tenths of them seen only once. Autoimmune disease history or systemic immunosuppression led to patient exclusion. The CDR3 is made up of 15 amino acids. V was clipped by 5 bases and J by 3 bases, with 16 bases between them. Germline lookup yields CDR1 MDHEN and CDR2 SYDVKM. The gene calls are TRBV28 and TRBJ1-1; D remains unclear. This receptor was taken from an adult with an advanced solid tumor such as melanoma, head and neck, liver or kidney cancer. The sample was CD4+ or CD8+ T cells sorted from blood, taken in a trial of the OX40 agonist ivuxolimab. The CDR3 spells CASSPLFQVYTEAFF. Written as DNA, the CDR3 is TGTGCCAGCAGTCCCCTATTTCAGGTTTACACTGAAGCTTTCTTT.